This T cell receptor (beta chain) was obtained from a study of CD8+ T cells in alopecia areata. The J segment lost 8 bases and the V segment lost 4 bases, leaving 6 bases of the junction unmatched. CDR3 length equals 12 residues. The germline V gene has CDR1 GTSNPN and CDR2 SVGIG (reference sequence). Once RNA had been extracted, it was reverse transcribed into cDNA to act as the sequencing template. The table came from immunoSEQ multiplex PCR; TCRdb's copy has only in-frame clones and leaves some out. The sample has roughly 120,000 clones, around two fifths seen once. The chain links TRBV30 to TRBJ1-2; 8 bases align to TRBD1. The TCR was taken from a human donor with alopecia areata. The sample consisted of CD4+ T cells sorted from blood. As DNA, the CDR3 is TGTGCCTGGACCAGGGGGCTCTACGGCTACACCTTC. Translation gives CAWTRGLYGYTF.